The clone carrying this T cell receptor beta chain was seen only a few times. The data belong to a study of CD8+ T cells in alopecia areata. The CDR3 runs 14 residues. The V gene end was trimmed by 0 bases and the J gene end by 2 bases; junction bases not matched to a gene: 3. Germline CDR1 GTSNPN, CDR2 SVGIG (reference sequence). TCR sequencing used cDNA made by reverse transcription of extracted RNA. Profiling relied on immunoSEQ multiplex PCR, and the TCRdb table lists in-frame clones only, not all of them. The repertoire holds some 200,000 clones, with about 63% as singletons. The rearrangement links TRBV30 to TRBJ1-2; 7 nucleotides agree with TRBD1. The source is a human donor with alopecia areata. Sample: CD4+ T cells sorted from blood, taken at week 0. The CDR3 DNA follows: TGTGCCTGGAGTGTACAGGGGCGGAACTATGGCTACACCTTC. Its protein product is CAWSVQGRNYGYTF.